This is a list of T cell receptor beta chains from one sample in a study of cytomegalovirus exposure and HLA in healthy donors. Sequenced by immunoSEQ multiplex PCR; TCRdb stores in-frame clones only, minus some. This table holds about 150,000 clones, around 79% found once. What was sequenced was PBMCs. Receptors were obtained from a man aged 30 to 45 in good health and CMV-seropositive. The CDR3 runs from the conserved cysteine through the conserved F or W. Each record gives: CDR3 protein, V gene, J gene.

CDR3: CASSHTSSTDTQYF; V: TRBV4-2; J: TRBJ2-3
CDR3: CASINRGGFNQPQHF; V: TRBV19; J: TRBJ1-5
CDR3: CASGPGHLSNQPQHF; V: TRBV12-5; J: TRBJ1-5
CDR3: CASSGGTWERTQYF; V: TRBV5-4; J: TRBJ2-5
CDR3: CASSYTENTEAFF; V: TRBV6-5; J: TRBJ1-1
CDR3: CASSQGQGAAYEQYF; V: TRBV4-2; J: TRBJ2-7
CDR3: CASSVVPSGEQYF; V: TRBV9; J: TRBJ2-7
CDR3: CSVYTGGGETQYF; V: TRBV29-1; J: TRBJ2-5
CDR3: CASKSSGGGGNTIYF; V: TRBV6-5; J: TRBJ1-3
CDR3: CASSLTGGTSGRTDTQYF; V: TRBV5-1; J: TRBJ2-3
CDR3: CSVAGPRGEAFF; V: TRBV29-1; J: TRBJ1-1
CDR3: CAILIITYEQYF; V: TRBV21-1; J: TRBJ2-7
CDR3: CASSFSGTGLEQYF; V: TRBV5-4; J: TRBJ2-7
CDR3: CAISEPRGQANTEAFF; V: TRBV10-3; J: TRBJ1-1
CDR3: CASSTTPGLAAYEQYF; V: TRBV7-2; J: TRBJ2-7
CDR3: CASSQDPAGSTGGANVLTF; V: TRBV4-3; J: TRBJ2-6
CDR3: CASSGTEYNEQFF; V: TRBV2; J: TRBJ2-1
CDR3: CASSQAGARSTDTQYF; V: TRBV18; J: TRBJ2-3
CDR3: CASSPGREGRGAYEQYF; V: TRBV4-1; J: TRBJ2-7
CDR3: CASEILSHYYEQYF; V: TRBV12-5; J: TRBJ2-7
CDR3: CASKGHDSDYGYTF; V: TRBV9; J: TRBJ1-2
CDR3: CASIQNTEAFF; V: TRBV6-6; J: TRBJ1-1
CDR3: CASSLIATNEKLFF; V: TRBV6-5; J: TRBJ1-4
CDR3: CASSELRQTGELFF; V: TRBV2; J: TRBJ2-2
CDR3: CASSVRDKDSYEQYF; V: TRBV5-1; J: -
CDR3: CASIGGQGSNQPQHF; V: TRBV2; J: TRBJ1-5
CDR3: CASSYSGAGGKNIQYF; V: TRBV6-5; J: TRBJ2-4
CDR3: CASSPSTADNEKLFF; V: TRBV19; J: TRBJ1-4
CDR3: CACQGALRNSPLHF; V: TRBV30; J: TRBJ1-6
CDR3: CASSSYGGGSAETQYF; V: TRBV5-1; J: TRBJ2-5
CDR3: CASSFKLGTGYNEQFF; V: TRBV11-2; J: TRBJ2-1
CDR3: CASSPPAGVTDTQYF; V: TRBV7-9; J: TRBJ2-3
CDR3: CASSSGQGIYGYTF; V: TRBV13; J: TRBJ1-2
CDR3: CASSGSGVWETQYF; V: TRBV2; J: TRBJ2-5
CDR3: CASRPGQGYEQYF; V: TRBV2; J: TRBJ2-7
CDR3: CASSLDRTNTEAFF; V: TRBV7-9; J: TRBJ1-1
CDR3: CASRGGTGYNSPLHF; V: TRBV6-5; J: TRBJ1-6
CDR3: CASSAIDRVTGELFF; V: TRBV9; J: TRBJ2-2
CDR3: CASSGLAGGPDTQYF; V: TRBV6-1; J: TRBJ2-3
CDR3: CASSGYRNTEAFF; V: TRBV2; J: TRBJ1-1
CDR3: CASSLRGRTNEKLFF; V: TRBV5-5; J: TRBJ1-4
CDR3: CASSLGDRADNYGYTF; V: TRBV5-8; J: TRBJ1-2
CDR3: CASSHLDPAGSYEQYF; V: TRBV14; J: TRBJ2-7
CDR3: CSSSLGYNYYEQYF; V: TRBV7-9; J: TRBJ2-7
CDR3: CSSSPYPVRPEQYF; V: TRBV7-9; J: TRBJ2-7
CDR3: CASSTTILRGAGETQYF; V: TRBV2; J: TRBJ2-5
CDR3: CASGPMRARPPNTEAFF; V: TRBV12-5; J: TRBJ1-1
CDR3: CASRSAMGTGDHEQYF; V: TRBV27; J: TRBJ2-7
CDR3: CASKTGEDQPQHF; V: TRBV6-6; J: TRBJ1-5